This TCR beta chain came from a study of OX40 agonist ivuxolimab in advanced cancers. Broader study findings: There were, on average, more expanded clones in CD8+ T cells than in CD4+. Clonal expansion from baseline to week 6 occurred in both CD4+ and CD8+ T cells. What antigens the expanded peripheral T cells recognized was never established.

This clone has just a few counts. Its antigen is undetermined. Some clones are missing from TCRdb's copy, which holds only in-frame ones; the method was immunoSEQ multiplex PCR. The table has about 78,000 clones, around 90% seen once. The receptor was derived from an adult with an advanced solid tumor such as melanoma, head and neck, liver or kidney cancer. Here the sequenced sample was CD4+ or CD8+ T cells sorted from blood, taken in a trial of the OX40 agonist ivuxolimab.

This CDR3 reads CASSLEPGQRTYEQYF. For the CDR3, the DNA is TGTGCCAGCAGCCTAGAACCGGGACAGCGGACCTACGAGCAGTACTTC. The V call is TRBV7-2, the J call TRBJ2-7, with 7 bases that match TRBD1. J lost 2 bases, V lost 5 bases, and 12 bases had no gene match. The CDR3 is made up of 16 amino acids. The germline gives CDR1 SGHTA, CDR2 FQGNSA.